This TCR beta chain is from a study of cytomegalovirus exposure and HLA in healthy donors. It was with 60 Vbeta and 13 Jbeta primers that the PCR ran. Here immunoSEQ multiplex PCR was the method, and the copy in TCRdb shows in-frame clones only, minus some. The table shows 150,000 to 200,000 clones, with less than 80% occurring only once. This CDR3 region has 14 residues. Trimming removed 3 bases from V and 7 bases from J; junction bases left unmatched: 9. Germline-derived CDR1 and CDR2 are SGHRS and YFSETQ. The specimen was PBMCs. The gene calls are TRBV5-1 and TRBJ2-7; 8 nucleotides agree with TRBD2. This TCR was sampled from a man aged 40-50 years in good health and CMV-seronegative. CDR3: CASSSGLDSSEQYF. The CDR3 nucleotides are TGCGCCAGCAGCTCGGGACTAGACTCATCGGAGCAGTACTTC.